This note documents a single T cell receptor (beta chain) sequence. These data come from a study of shared clonotypes between healthy human individuals. The V gene's germline CDR1 is SQVTM and CDR2 ANQGSEA. V dropped 1 base and J dropped 1 base, with 15 bases sitting between them. The CDR3 has 16 residues. Sorted-subset replicate PCR reactions contained 150 to 200 ng DNA, corresponding to 29,000 or so T cell genomes. The repertoire was sequenced with immunoSEQ multiplex PCR; TCRdb's copy has only in-frame clones and lacks some. The profile shows approximately 640,000 clones, less than 80% of them singletons.

The rearrangement joins TRBV29-1 to TRBJ2-3; D gene ambiguous. The source material was memory CD4+ T cells sorted from blood. As for subset: CD45RA-negative fraction. This TCR was sampled from a woman younger than 45 in good health. CDR3 DNA sequence: TGCAGCGTTGAAGGGGGTCTAGTTGGGGGCACAGATACGCAGTATTTT. Residues: CSVEGGLVGGTDTQYF.